The 23 T cell receptor beta chains below were found in one sample sequenced in a study of post-analysis software for immune sequencing data. Unique molecular identifiers were built into the TCR beta cDNA libraries. From the PCR reads, TCRdb called clonotypes with MiXCR, one entry per CDR3 protein. This sample has fewer than 850,000 distinct CDR3 sequences, with roughly 30% found just once. The study, taken as a whole, reports: The study found TRBV5-6, TRBV5-1 and TRBV20-1 among about five TRBV segments more frequent in patients than controls.

These receptors are not linked to any known antigen. The specimen was blood. All receptors derive from a girl between 10 and 17 years old with multiple sclerosis.

This clonotype was counted many times. CDR3 residues: CASSTGTAYSYEQYF. The DNA for the CDR3 is TGTGCCAGCAGCACCGGGACAGCCTACTCCTACGAGCAGTACTTC. This rearrangement joins TRBV7-2 to TRBJ2-7, with 7 bases matching TRBD1. CDR1 is SGHTA and CDR2 is FQGNSA in the germline V gene. Germline trimming cut 5 bases from V and 0 bases from J; bases unmatched to any gene: 7. This CDR3 has 15 residues.

The sample holds a few counts of this clonotype. The V and J genes are TRBV29-1 and TRBJ2-3, with 8 positions matching TRBD2. The CDR3 contains 13 residues. Germline V gene data show CDR1 as SQVTM and CDR2 as ANQGSEA. V lost 7 bases to trimming and J lost 5 bases; unmatched junction nucleotides: 8. CDR3 residues: CSASGGRIDTQYF. For the CDR3, the DNA is TGCAGCGCCTCGGGGGGGCGTATAGATACGCAGTATTTT.

This clonotype was picked up a small number of times. This chain links TRBV4-3 with TRBJ2-1, with TRBD2 matching 9 bases. This CDR3 region has 19 residues. V shed 0 bases and J 6 bases; nucleotides not matched to a gene: 15. CDR1 is LGHNA and CDR2 is YSLEER in the germline V gene. For the CDR3, the DNA is TGCGCCAGCAGCCAAGAAAAAAACTTAGCGACTAGCGGTTCCAATGAGCAGTTCTTC. Its translation is CASSQEKNLATSGSNEQFF.

This clonotype was found a few times. V usage is TRBV24-1 and J usage is TRBJ2-1; 11 bases are a match to TRBD1. Germline-derived CDR1 and CDR2 are KGHDR and SFDVKD. CDR3 size: 16 residues. V gave up 1 base and J gave up 7 bases; unmatched junction bases: 5. For the CDR3, the DNA is TGTGCCACCAGTGATTTCAAGGACAGGGGGCAGAATGAGCAGTTCTTC. Encoded protein: CATSDFKDRGQNEQFF.

The CDR3 DNA reads as TGCAGTGCTAGAGGGACCCGAGAAAATAGCAATCAGCCCCAGCATTTT. This encodes CSARGTRENSNQPQHF. The rearrangement uses TRBV20-1 and TRBJ1-5, with no clear D. Germline values: CDR1 DFQATT, CDR2 SNEGSKA (reference sequence). V lost 1 base and J 0 bases, leaving 13 bases between the germline ends. CDR3 length: 16 amino acids.

This clonotype occurred once. Mismatch with germline at one junction end may stem from a read error. This chain joins TRBV12-3 or TRBV12-4 and TRBJ2-3, with unresolved D. The CDR3 spans 11 residues. CDR3 residues: CATWRTDTEYF. In DNA form, the CDR3 reads TGTGCCACTTGGCGCACAGATACGGAGTATTTT.

This clonotype was recorded a few times. The chain joins TRBV20-1 to TRBJ2-5; a possible D gene is TRBD2 (7 bases). Looked up from germline, CDR1 is DFQATT and CDR2 is SNEGSKA (reference sequence). Trimming cost V 3 bases and J 4 bases, with 15 bases left between them. The CDR3 loop spans 14 amino acids. The CDR3 reads CSASAGAPRETQYF. In DNA, the CDR3 is TGCAGTGCTAGTGCGGGGGCCCCCCGAGAGACCCAGTACTTC.

The chain employs TRBV11-2 and TRBJ1-1, with a weak D call TRBD1 (6 bases). The ends were cut back, 4 bases at V and 7 bases at J, with 16 bases in the middle. The CDR3 consists of 14 residues. CDR1 is SGHAT, CDR2 FQNNGV, per germline. The CDR3 sequence: CASSSARGAFEAFF. CDR3 nucleotides: TGTGCCAGCAGCTCCGCCCGGGGGGCCTTTGAAGCTTTCTTT.

In its sample, this clonotype was seen many times. The rearrangement links TRBV10-2 to TRBJ2-5; 8 nucleotides agree with TRBD2. The CDR3 sequence is 15 residues long. Germline V gene data show CDR1 as WSHSY and CDR2 as SAAADI. The trim removed 0 bases at V and 4 bases at J, leaving 4 bases unmatched. CDR3 in amino acids: CASSESVLAGETQYF. In DNA form, the CDR3 reads TGCGCCAGCAGTGAGTCTGTTCTAGCGGGAGAGACCCAGTACTTC.

This clonotype has a handful of counts. This chain joins TRBV27 and TRBJ2-1, with 10 bases lining up with TRBD2. The V and J ends lost 9 bases and 2 bases, in that order; junction bases with no gene match: 13. The germline V gene encodes CDR1 MNHEY and CDR2 SMNVEV (reference sequence). CDR3 length: 17 residues. The CDR3 nucleotides read TGTGCCAGTACCCCCTCACTAGCGGGGCTCCCCTACAATGAGCAGTTCTTC. Protein product: CASTPSLAGLPYNEQFF.

On this clonotype: Just one base apart from a much larger clone, this may be a read error. V usage is TRBV7-2 and J usage is TRBJ2-3; D is undetermined. Germline V lookup: CDR1 SGHTA, CDR2 FQGNSA. V lost 6 bases, J lost 2 bases, and 6 bases lay in between. The CDR3 runs to 12 residues. This CDR3 reads CASRLNTDTQYF. The CDR3 bases are TGTGCCAGCAGGTTGAACACAGATACGCAGTATTTT.

A note on this clonotype: The junction departs from germline at one end; a sequencing error may be responsible. The chain employs TRBV7-9 and TRBJ1-1, with D tentatively TRBD1 (6 bases). The CDR3 has 14 amino acids. Germline V gene sequence: CDR1 SEHNR, CDR2 FQNEAQ (reference sequence). CDR3 sequence: CASSFGGANAEAFF. The CDR3 DNA is TGTGCCAGCAGCTTCGGGGGGGCGAACGCTGAAGCTTTCTTT.

In its sample, this clonotype was seen a few times. The chain combines TRBV29-1 with TRBJ2-1; D unclear. The CDR3 length is 11 residues. Germline CDR1 and CDR2: SQVTM and ANQGSEA. V shed 5 bases and J shed 10 bases, with 12 bases lying between them. CDR3: CSVWVGLEQFF. DNA of the CDR3: TGCAGCGTTTGGGTGGGTCTCGAGCAGTTCTTC.

Only a few counts were recorded for this clonotype. The chain is built from TRBV7-8 and TRBJ2-5, with 13 bases aligning to TRBD2. After removal of 5 bases from V and 4 bases from J, the junction contained 13 bases not matched to a gene. The CDR3 covers 18 residues. CDR1 is SGHVS, CDR2 FQNEAQ, per germline. CDR3 DNA sequence: TGTGCCAGCAGCCCGGATCGACTAGCGGGGGGCTCGGGAGAGACCCAGTACTTC. Translation gives CASSPDRLAGGSGETQYF.

This clonotype has only a few counts. J is TRBJ1-2 and V is TRBV6-1; D ambiguous. Germline CDR1 and CDR2: MNHNS and SASEGT. This CDR3 has 16 residues. V was pared by 5 bases and J by 0 bases, with 16 bases between. DNA for the CDR3: TGTGCCAGCAGTCCAATCCCGGTGGGTTCTAACTATGGCTACACCTTC. Translation gives CASSPIPVGSNYGYTF.

V and J are TRBV20-1 and TRBJ1-4; the match to TRBD1 covers 7 bases. Trimming took 7 bases from V and 7 from J; bases not matched to a gene: 9. The CDR3 sequence is 13 residues long. Germline V gene lookup returns CDR1 DFQATT and CDR2 SNEGSKA (reference sequence). This CDR3 reads CSVVEGAGEKLFF. In DNA form, the CDR3 reads TGCAGTGTTGTTGAGGGGGCAGGTGAAAAACTGTTTTTT.

The chain carries TRBV28 and TRBJ2-2; no clear D gene. Trimming stripped 6 bases from V and 4 bases from J, with 15 bases between. Germline assignment: CDR1 MDHEN and CDR2 SYDVKM. The CDR3 is 15 amino acids. This chain's CDR3 is CASRVSPLGTGELFF. The DNA for the CDR3 is TGTGCCAGCAGGGTTAGCCCCCTTGGCACCGGGGAGCTGTTTTTT.

The chain recombines TRBV24-1 with TRBJ1-5; the D is unclear. Germline V gives CDR1 KGHDR, CDR2 SFDVKD. The V end lost 5 bases, the J end lost 2 bases, and 18 bases lay between the germline ends. The CDR3 totals 17 residues. The CDR3 loop reads CATSGKDVGYGNQPQHF. CDR3 bases: TGTGCCACCAGTGGGAAGGACGTTGGGTACGGCAATCAGCCCCAGCATTTT.

The rearrangement links TRBV12-3 or TRBV12-4 to TRBJ2-5; 15 nucleotides align to TRBD2. The CDR3 spans 17 residues. Germline trimming cut 3 bases from V and 4 bases from J; bases unmatched to any gene: 6. CDR3 loop: CASSFGLAGGGRETQYF. In DNA, the CDR3 is TGTGCCAGCAGTTTTGGACTAGCGGGAGGGGGGCGAGAGACCCAGTACTTC.

This clonotype was seen only a few times. V usage is TRBV28 and J usage is TRBJ2-7; 7 bases map to TRBD2. V was clipped by 7 bases and J by 2 bases; unmatched bases: 11. Germline V gene data show CDR1 as MDHEN and CDR2 as SYDVKM. This CDR3 is built from 15 residues. Here the CDR3 reads CASTTGAGSPYEQYF. The CDR3 coding sequence is TGTGCCAGCACGACCGGAGCGGGATCCCCCTACGAGCAGTACTTC.

The chain combines TRBV20-1 with TRBJ1-2; the D gene is possibly TRBD1 (6 bases). This CDR3 contains 16 residues. V was cut by 3 bases and J by 9 bases, with 26 bases left in between. Germline assignment: CDR1 DFQATT and CDR2 SNEGSKA (reference sequence). The CDR3 sequence: CSARNFGIGRGTRYTF. The CDR3 nucleotides read TGCAGTGCTAGGAACTTTGGGATAGGTAGGGGGACTCGCTACACCTTC.

This clonotype was counted a few times. The chain uses TRBV10-2 and TRBJ1-1, with D unresolved. V lost 6 bases and J 0 bases, leaving 11 bases between the germline ends. The CDR3 contains 14 residues. Germline V gives CDR1 WSHSY, CDR2 SAAADI. For the CDR3, the DNA is TGCGCCAGCAGGTCCGGCGGGGTGAACACTGAAGCTTTCTTT. Residues: CASRSGGVNTEAFF.

This clonotype was recorded many times. The chain recombines TRBV10-1 with TRBJ2-3; 11 bases align to TRBD1. J gave up 4 bases and V 6 bases, and 9 bases lay outside the gene matches. CDR1 WNHNN and CDR2 SYGVQD come from the germline V gene (reference sequence). The CDR3 runs 16 residues. CDR3 amino acids: CASRAGTGGKADTQYF. CDR3 coding DNA: TGCGCCAGCAGAGCCGGGACAGGGGGGAAGGCAGATACGCAGTATTTT.